This T cell receptor (beta chain) was sequenced in a study of CD8+CD57+ T cells in acquired aplastic anemia. Study-wide context: DNA from sorted CD4+ and CD8+ cells averaged roughly 3.4 ug. Findings and caveats of the study: CD8+ Simpson's diversity in patients was not significantly different from that in controls.

Worth noting for this clonotype: Its antigen is not identified.

Previously, flow cytometry had revealed CD8+CD57+ cell expansion in the patients chosen for sequencing. Severe acquired aplastic anemia was present in all patients. CDR3 and TCR beta VDJ profiling relied on a genomic DNA template. In TCRdb, the reads were re-called with MiXCR into one record per CDR3 protein. This table has about 470,000 distinct CDR3 sequences, about a third appearing once. Material: sorted CD4+, CD8+, or CD8+CD57+ T cells (not recorded which) from PBMCs. This receptor was identified in a human donor with aplastic anemia.

Here the CDR3 DNA reads TGTGCCAGACCTTTTGCCCGGGACCACGAGCAGTACTTC. Protein: CARPFARDHEQYF. V is TRBV6-1 and J is TRBJ2-7; either TRBD1 or TRBD2 may fit D (5 bases each). Per germline, CDR1 MNHNS and CDR2 SASEGT. Trimming pared 9 bases from V and 5 bases from J, leaving 17 bases between. The CDR3 covers 13 residues.